Presented here are 13 T cell receptor beta chains from one specimen sequenced in a study of shared clonotypes between healthy human individuals. Sequencing used immunoSEQ multiplex PCR; TCRdb keeps in-frame clones, though not all of them. The data contain 2 million to 2.5 million clones, more than 90% of them singletons. Sequences were obtained from naive CD4+ T cells sorted from blood. The sample's subset: CD45RA+ positively selected. These receptors all come from a man between 18 and 35 years old in good health.

The chain is built from TRBV11-3 and TRBJ2-6, with 8 bases matching TRBD1. The CDR3 has 18 residues. J lost 3 bases, V lost 5 bases, and 12 bases had no gene match. Germline V gene lookup returns CDR1 SGHNT and CDR2 YENEEA. As DNA, the CDR3 is TGTGCCAGCAGCGCCGGGACAGGCGTACCAAGTGGGGCCAACGTCCTGACTTTC. Protein: CASSAGTGVPSGANVLTF.

V gene TRBV29-1 combines with J gene TRBJ1-3; the D gene is possibly TRBD1 (5 bases). V was shortened by 7 bases and J by 4 bases, with 20 bases between the two germline ends. Germline V gene sequence: CDR1 SQVTM, CDR2 ANQGSEA. CDR3 length equals 15 residues. CDR3 nucleotides: TGCAGCGCCCGACTCTCGGGGGGGTTCGGAAACACCATATATTTT. Translated, it gives CSARLSGGFGNTIYF.

This clone was detected only once. J is TRBJ2-5 and V is TRBV11-2; TRBD2 is a possible D gene (6 bases). Germline V CDR1 and CDR2: SGHAT, FQNNGV. Between the trimmed V and J ends, which lost 1 base and 3 bases, there was a span of 12 bases. The CDR3 is made up of 15 amino acids. In DNA, the CDR3 is TGTGCCAGCAGCTTAGCGGGAGAGAGGAAAGAGACCCAGTACTTC. Protein sequence: CASSLAGERKETQYF.

The chain couples TRBV11-3 to TRBJ2-2; D call uncertain. CDR1 is SGHNT and CDR2 is YENEEA in the germline V gene. The CDR3 is 13 amino acids. V dropped 6 bases and J dropped 1 base, with 6 bases sitting between them. CDR3 sequence: CASSEKNTGELFF. The CDR3 DNA reads as TGTGCCAGCAGTGAGAAGAACACCGGGGAGCTGTTTTTT.

Notes on this clone: This specimen includes other DNA sequences encoding the same CDR3. V and J are TRBV6-5 and TRBJ2-5; 7 positions agree with TRBD2. The CDR3 loop spans 14 amino acids. J lost 2 bases, V lost 0 bases, and 0 bases had no gene match. Germline CDR1 is MNHEY and CDR2 is SVGAGI. The CDR3 loop is CASSYSGLQETQYF. CDR3 nucleotides: TGTGCCAGCAGTTACTCGGGACTACAAGAGACCCAGTACTTC.

This sequence joins TRBV10-3 and TRBJ2-7, with TRBD1 identical over 12 bases. CDR3 length: 16 amino acids. Germline CDR1 reads ENHRY; CDR2 reads SYGVKD. The V gene end was trimmed by 4 bases and the J gene end by 4 bases; junction bases not matched to a gene: 8. The CDR3 spells CAISGRGTGGGYEQYF. The CDR3, as DNA: TGTGCCATCAGTGGAAGGGGGACAGGGGGCGGGTACGAGCAGTACTTC.

The chain employs TRBV28 and TRBJ2-3; D not certain. This CDR3 region has 14 residues. V was clipped by 4 bases and J by 2 bases, with 10 bases between them. Germline CDR1 is MDHEN and CDR2 is SYDVKM. This chain's CDR3 is CASSSQASTDTQYF. The CDR3 DNA sequence: TGTGCCAGCAGTTCCCAGGCCTCCACAGATACGCAGTATTTT. The full variable domain, with the rest looked up from reference TRBV28 and TRBJ2-3, is DVKVTQSSRYLVKRTGEKVFLECVQDMDHENMFWYRQDPGLGLRLIYFSYDVKMKEKGDIPEGYSVSREKKERFSLILESASTNQTSMYLCASSSQASTDTQYFGPGTRLTVL.

The V gene is TRBV6-4, the J gene TRBJ2-3; no definite D call. The CDR3 covers 14 residues. Germline V CDR1 and CDR2: MRHNA, SNTAGT. The V and J ends lost 0 bases and 2 bases respectively, with 6 bases between them. The CDR3, as DNA: TGTGCCAGCAGTGACTCGAGTCACACAGATACGCAGTATTTT. Its translation: CASSDSSHTDTQYF.

CDR3 DNA: TGCGGTATCCTCCGGGGACAGCTGAACACTGAAGCTTTCTTT. This gives the protein CGILRGQLNTEAFF. The chain carries TRBV29-1 and TRBJ1-1; 7 bases are shared with TRBD1. Germline assignment: CDR1 SQVTM and CDR2 ANQGSEA. CDR3 length equals 14 residues. The full variable domain, its missing parts supplied by reference TRBV29-1 and TRBJ1-1, is SAVISQKPSRDICQRGTSLTIQCQVDSQVTMMFWYRQQPGQSLTLIATANQGSEATYESGFVIDKFPISRPNLTFSTLTVSNMSPEDSSIYLCGILRGQLNTEAFFGQGTRLTVV.

As regards this clone: The sample holds other DNA sequences that translate to the same CDR3. The V and J genes are TRBV30 and TRBJ1-4; D unresolved. The CDR3 sequence is 13 residues long. V was trimmed by 0 bases and J by 5 bases, leaving 7 bases between them. Germline-derived CDR1 and CDR2 are GTSNPN and SVGIG (reference sequence). This CDR3 reads CAWSVEVNEKLFF. CDR3 coding DNA: TGTGCCTGGAGTGTAGAAGTAAATGAAAAACTGTTTTTT.

This clone was seen just once. The chain combines TRBV2 with TRBJ2-7; D unresolved. This CDR3 is built from 12 residues. CDR1 and CDR2 (germline): SNHLY, FYNNEI. V was clipped by 3 bases and J by 3 bases, with 6 bases between them. CDR3 coding DNA: TGTGCCAGCAGTGACAAGGGCTACGAGCAGTACTTC. It encodes CASSDKGYEQYF.

This chain connects TRBV11-2 to TRBJ2-5; D not resolved. Trimming shortened V by 1 base and J by 2 bases, and 5 bases separated the two germline ends. This CDR3 has 13 amino acids. Germline V gives CDR1 SGHAT, CDR2 FQNNGV. The CDR3 loop is CASSLGMQETQYF. DNA for the CDR3: TGTGCCAGCAGCTTAGGAATGCAAGAGACCCAGTACTTC.

This clone appeared once. This sequence joins TRBV5-6 and TRBJ2-2, with D perhaps being TRBD1 or TRBD2 (5 bases each). CDR1 SGHDT and CDR2 YYEEEE come from the germline V gene. CDR3 length: 16 amino acids. Trimming stripped 1 base from V and 8 bases from J, with 18 bases between. The CDR3 bases are TGTGCCAGCAGCTTGACCTGGGGACCGGTCGTAGGGGAGCTGTTTTTT. Translating gives CASSLTWGPVVGELFF.